A single sample gave rise to the 20 T cell receptor beta chains below, sequenced in a study of T cells expressing NK-cell markers. TCRdb re-called the 5' RACE reads and catalogs CDR3 proteins one per entry, DNA excluded. Its listing shows some 500,000 distinct CDR3 sequences. The source material was blood T cells: a sorted CD56 or NKG2C T cell subset, CD4+ or CD8+ T cells, or bulk PBMC T cells (not recorded which). All receptors come from a woman in her forties or fifties in good health.

The chain joins TRBV12-5 to TRBJ2-1; TCRdb proposes TRBD2, but this gene call is untestable without DNA. The CDR3 extends over 13 amino acids. The germline V gene encodes CDR1 LGHNT and CDR2 FRNRAP. CDR3 protein: CASGPSGGGEQFF. The whole variable domain, filled in from reference TRBV12-5 and TRBJ2-1, reads DARVTQTPRHKVTEMGQEVTMRCQPILGHNTVFWYRQTMMQGLELLAYFRNRAPLDDSGMPKDRFSAEMPDATLATLKIQPSEPRDSAVYFCASGPSGGGEQFFGPGTRLTVL.

The CDR3 here is CASSWTGARTDTQYF. J is TRBJ2-3 and V is TRBV5-1; checking the TCRdb D call of TRBD1 is not possible without DNA. This CDR3 spans 15 amino acids. The V gene's germline CDR1 is SGHRS and CDR2 YFSETQ.

V and J are TRBV3-1 and TRBJ2-1; TCRdb reports TRBD1, a call that lacks DNA to check it against. CDR1 is LGHDT and CDR2 is YNNKEL in the germline V gene (reference sequence). The CDR3 runs 13 residues. CDR3 in amino acids: CASKQGLAIEQFF.

The chain has TRBV5-1 and TRBJ2-3; no DNA is available, so the TRBD2 call from TCRdb remains unchecked. Per germline, CDR1 SGHRS and CDR2 YFSETQ. The CDR3 spans 16 residues. The CDR3 spells CASSTLLALGTDTQYF.

The chain is built from TRBV12-3 or TRBV12-4 and TRBJ2-3; there is no DNA to check the TCRdb D call of TRBD2. The CDR3 has 12 residues. CDR3 protein: CASSFSGLTQYF.

The CDR3 spells CASSKQGGRTEAFF. The chain combines TRBV3-1 with TRBJ1-1; TCRdb names TRBD1, which stays unverified in the absence of DNA. This CDR3 is built from 14 residues. CDR1 is LGHDT, CDR2 YNNKEL, per germline (reference sequence).

J is TRBJ2-1 and V is TRBV27; TCRdb's D call, TRBD2, is unchecked because there is no DNA. This CDR3 is 16 amino acids long. Germline V gene sequence: CDR1 MNHEY, CDR2 SMNVEV (reference sequence). The chain's CDR3 is CASSRTAGGRINEQFF.

The chain combines TRBV12-3 or TRBV12-4 with TRBJ1-2; checking the TCRdb D call of TRBD1 is not possible without DNA. There are 13 residues in the CDR3. The CDR3 loop is CASSSRQGTGYTF.

The chain combines TRBV7-9 with TRBJ2-1; TCRdb proposes TRBD2, but this gene call is untestable without DNA. CDR1 is SEHNR, CDR2 FQNEAQ, per germline (reference sequence). The CDR3 spans 15 residues. This CDR3 reads CASTELAGGQNEQFF. The variable domain in full, completed from reference TRBV7-9 and TRBJ2-1, reads DTGVSQNPRHKITKRGQNVTFRCDPISEHNRLYWYRQTLGQGPEFLTYFQNEAQLEKSRLLSDRFSAERPKGSFSTLEIQRTEQGDSAMYLCASTELAGGQNEQFFGPGTRLTVL.

V and J are TRBV12-3 or TRBV12-4 and TRBJ2-7; TCRdb picks TRBD2, but there is no DNA to check that call. This CDR3 is 13 amino acids long. CDR3 loop: CASSLGPSSEQYF.

V gene TRBV10-3 combines with J gene TRBJ1-2; TCRdb gives TRBD1 as the D gene, but with no DNA this cannot be confirmed. Per germline, CDR1 ENHRY and CDR2 SYGVKD. This CDR3 contains 14 residues. CDR3: CAISDDRGVYGYTF.

This chain connects TRBV14 to TRBJ2-1; TCRdb's D call, TRBD2, is unchecked because there is no DNA. Germline CDR1 SGHDN, CDR2 FVKESK. The CDR3 loop spans 15 amino acids. CDR3: CASSRGPLSRNEQFF.

V and J are TRBV12-3 or TRBV12-4 and TRBJ2-1; TCRdb picks TRBD2, but there is no DNA to check that call. This CDR3 contains 13 residues. The CDR3 is CASSRGAVNEQFF.

The gene calls are TRBV9 and TRBJ2-5; TCRdb's D gene call, TRBD1, goes unchecked for lack of DNA. The CDR3 runs 15 residues. Germline V lookup: CDR1 SGDLS, CDR2 YYNGEE. The CDR3 spells CASSTTQGWAETQYF.

The chain employs TRBV15 and TRBJ2-2. This CDR3 is 12 amino acids long. From germline, CDR1 is LNHNV and CDR2 YYDKDF (reference sequence). This CDR3 reads CATSTDLGELFF.

The chain uses TRBV5-1 and TRBJ1-2. The germline V gene has CDR1 SGHRS and CDR2 YFSETQ. The CDR3 consists of 13 residues. The CDR3: CASSLAVGDGYTF.

This sequence joins TRBV6-5 and TRBJ2-4; there is no DNA to check the TCRdb D call of TRBD1. The CDR3 is 14 residues long. Per the germline V gene, CDR1 is MNHEY and CDR2 is SVGAGI. Here the CDR3 reads CASSYYRGESIQYF.

The gene calls are TRBV6-2 or TRBV6-3 and TRBJ2-7; as DNA is missing, the TRBD1 call by TCRdb cannot be tested. CDR1 is MNHEY, CDR2 SVGEGT, per germline. This CDR3 is built from 14 residues. The CDR3: CASSRTLFGSGLSF.

The chain joins TRBV12-3 or TRBV12-4 to TRBJ2-5; TCRdb outputs TRBD2, but without DNA this stays unchecked. The CDR3 has 15 amino acids. CDR3: CASSLGGFELVTQYF.

This chain links TRBV7-8 with TRBJ1-5; with no DNA, the TCRdb D assignment of TRBD1 cannot be verified. CDR3 length: 17 residues. Per germline, CDR1 SGHVS and CDR2 FQNEAQ. The CDR3 region is CASSLALGGLSNQPQHF.